Each of the 25 T cell receptor beta chains below was sequenced from the same sample in a study of T cells in localized non-small cell lung cancer. Here immunoSEQ multiplex PCR was the method, and the copy in TCRdb shows in-frame clones only, minus some. The sample consists of roughly 24,000 clones, about 89% of them appearing once. This specimen consisted of peripheral blood, obtained before any cancer treatment. All receptors come from a man between 35 and 75 years old with stage I squamous cell lung carcinoma.

This chain joins TRBV7-9 and TRBJ2-7; 10 bases align to TRBD1. The germline gives CDR1 SEHNR, CDR2 FQNEAQ (reference sequence). CDR3 length equals 15 residues. Unmatched junction bases numbered 7, after V lost 5 bases and J lost 3 bases. The CDR3 DNA reads as TGTGCCAGCAGCGAACCGGGACAGGGGATCTACGAGCAGTACTTC. It codes for CASSEPGQGIYEQYF.

This clone showed up just a few times. The chain uses TRBV15 and TRBJ2-5; 7 bases agree with TRBD1. From germline, CDR1 is LNHNV and CDR2 YYDKDF (reference sequence). V dropped 2 bases and J dropped 5; count of bases not matched to a gene: 5. The CDR3 is made up of 14 amino acids. The CDR3 spells CATSRTGAGETQYF. CDR3 coding DNA: TGTGCCACCAGCAGAACAGGGGCTGGGGAGACCCAGTACTTC.

The gene calls are TRBV5-1 and TRBJ1-1; tentative D call: TRBD1 (6 bases). Germline V CDR1 and CDR2: SGHRS, YFSETQ. Trimming left V 4 bases short and J 7 bases short, with 11 bases between. The CDR3 runs 12 residues. The CDR3 nucleotides are TGCGCCAGCAGCATCCAGGGGCTTGAAGCTTTCTTT. It yields the protein CASSIQGLEAFF. Together with reference TRBV5-1 and TRBJ1-1, the CDR3 gives the full variable domain: KAGVTQTPRYLIKTRGQQVTLSCSPISGHRSVSWYQQTPGQGLQFLFEYFSETQRNKGNFPGRFSGRQFSNSRSEMNVSTLELGDSALYLCASSIQGLEAFFGQGTRLTVV.

The rearrangement links TRBV28 to TRBJ1-1; the D gene is possibly TRBD1 (5 bases). Germline CDR1 MDHEN, CDR2 SYDVKM. The V gene lost 6 bases and the J gene lost 5 bases, with 25 bases spanning the gap. The CDR3 extends over 17 amino acids. In nucleotides, the CDR3 is TGTGCCAGCAGCCAAAGTCGTTTCGGCAGGGATAATACTGAAGCTTTCTTT. Translated: CASSQSRFGRDNTEAFF.

V and J are TRBV9 and TRBJ2-7, with TRBD1 matching over 9 bases. This CDR3 region has 15 residues. Germline assignment: CDR1 SGDLS and CDR2 YYNGEE. The V segment lost 4 bases and the J segment 10 bases; nucleotides outside the gene matches: 15. The CDR3 sequence is CASSPRGDRDQIQYF. CDR3 nucleotide sequence: TGTGCCAGCAGCCCCAGGGGGGACAGGGACCAAATTCAGTACTTC.

The V and J genes are TRBV4-3 and TRBJ2-7, with 12 positions matching TRBD2. V lost 1 base to trimming and J lost 3 bases; unmatched junction nucleotides: 1. This CDR3 is 15 amino acids long. From germline, CDR1 is LGHNA and CDR2 YSLEER. This CDR3 reads CASSQGLAGVYEQYF. The CDR3 DNA sequence: TGCGCCAGCAGCCAAGGACTAGCGGGGGTCTACGAGCAGTACTTC.

V and J are TRBV11-2 and TRBJ1-1; D not resolved. V lost 0 bases to trimming and J lost 3 bases, with 11 bases between them. The CDR3 totals 15 residues. Per germline, CDR1 SGHAT and CDR2 FQNNGV. The CDR3 DNA follows: TGTGCCAGCAGCTTAGATACGGGCTGGGACACTGAAGCTTTCTTT. Protein sequence: CASSLDTGWDTEAFF.

This clone is labeled as medium-sized. The rearrangement links TRBV10-1 to TRBJ2-1, with 13 bases identical to TRBD2. Germline-derived CDR1 and CDR2 are WNHNN and SYGVQD (reference sequence). The ends lost 0 bases at V and 15 bases at J; junction bases unmatched: 5. CDR3 length: 14 residues. The DNA of the CDR3 is TGCGCCAGCAGTGAGTCACTAGCGGGGGGGCCAGTGTTCTTC. Amino acids: CASSESLAGGPVFF.

V is TRBV11-2 and J is TRBJ1-1; the match to TRBD1 covers 7 bases. This CDR3 region has 15 residues. J gave up 2 bases and V 1 base, and 4 bases lay outside the gene matches. Germline V gene lookup returns CDR1 SGHAT and CDR2 FQNNGV. The CDR3 coding sequence is TGTGCCAGCAGCTTAGGAGGGACAGCTAACACTGAAGCTTTCTTT. Its protein product is CASSLGGTANTEAFF. Together with reference TRBV11-2 and TRBJ1-1, the CDR3 gives the full variable domain: EAGVAQSPRYKIIEKRQSVAFWCNPISGHATLYWYQQILGQGPKLLIQFQNNGVVDDSQLPKDRFSAERLKGVDSTLKIQPAKLEDSAVYLCASSLGGTANTEAFFGQGTRLTVV.

The chain recombines TRBV10-1 with TRBJ2-2; TRBD1 matches 10 bases. Unmatched junction bases numbered 2, after V lost 4 bases and J lost 0 bases. The CDR3 consists of 16 residues. CDR1 and CDR2 (germline): WNHNN, SYGVQD (reference sequence). CDR3 nucleotides: TGCGCCAGCAGTGCTGGGACAGGGGCGAACACCGGGGAGCTGTTTTTT. Translation gives CASSAGTGANTGELFF.

The J gene is TRBJ2-3, the V gene TRBV15; TRBD2 matches 8 bases. V trimming: 7 bases; J trimming: 3 bases; junction bases outside the gene matches: 9. Germline V gene lookup returns CDR1 LNHNV and CDR2 YYDKDF (reference sequence). The CDR3 contains 15 residues. CDR3 sequence (DNA): TGTGCCACCACCACTAGCGGACAACAGACAGATACGCAGTATTTT. Protein product: CATTTSGQQTDTQYF. The complete variable domain, with remaining parts taken from reference TRBV15 and TRBJ2-3, reads DAMVIQNPRYQVTQFGKPVTLSCSQTLNHNVMYWYQQKSSQAPKLLFHYYDKDFNNEADTPDNFQSRRPNTSFCFLDIRSPGLGDTAMYLCATTTSGQQTDTQYFGPGTRLTVL.

In regard to this clone: The same CDR3 can be traced to other DNA sequences in this sample. V gene TRBV21-1 combines with J gene TRBJ2-7; the D call of TRBD2 is as the table states it, not checked on the DNA. TRBV21-1 is a recognized pseudogene. The CDR3 is 15 residues long. The CDR3 DNA reads TGTGCCAGCAGCAAGCCAGGACTGACATCCTACGAGCAGTACTTC. Translating it yields CASSKPGLTSYEQYF.

The J gene is TRBJ2-1, the V gene TRBV5-4, with D possibly being TRBD1 or TRBD2 (6 bases each). Germline-derived CDR1 and CDR2 are SGHNT and YYREEE (reference sequence). The CDR3 has 15 amino acids. Trimming removed 0 bases from V and 3 bases from J, with 10 bases in between. The CDR3 DNA follows: TGTGCCAGCAGCTTGGGGGGGGCCCTCTACAATGAGCAGTTCTTC. Translating it yields CASSLGGALYNEQFF. The full variable domain, with the rest looked up from reference TRBV5-4 and TRBJ2-1, is ETGVTQSPTHLIKTRGQQVTLRCSSQSGHNTVSWYQQALGQGPQFIFQYYREEENGRGNFPPRFSGLQFPNYSSELNVNALELDDSALYLCASSLGGALYNEQFFGPGTRLTVL.

The CDR3 loop is CASSSSTPGFNQPQHF. The CDR3 DNA reads as TGTGCCAGCAGTTCATCCACTCCCGGGTTCAATCAGCCCCAGCATTTT. This chain joins TRBV27 and TRBJ1-5; D gene unclear. Germline CDR1 reads MNHEY; CDR2 reads SMNVEV (reference sequence). The CDR3 runs to 16 residues. Trimming pared 4 bases from V and 3 bases from J, leaving 16 bases between.

The rearrangement joins TRBV7-3 to TRBJ2-2; D not resolved. The V end was cut by 5 bases, the J end by 0 bases, with 4 bases between. Germline V gives CDR1 SGHTA, CDR2 FQGTGA. The CDR3 consists of 13 residues. CDR3 loop: CASSPTNTGELFF. The CDR3 coding sequence is TGTGCCAGCAGCCCAACGAACACCGGGGAGCTGTTTTTT.

The chain employs TRBV5-1 and TRBJ2-7; D may be TRBD1 (5 bases). CDR3 length equals 15 residues. Germline V lookup: CDR1 SGHRS, CDR2 YFSETQ. V gave up 1 base and J gave up 1 base, with 12 bases separating them. This CDR3 reads CASSLQGLVSYEQYF. CDR3 bases: TGCGCCAGCAGCTTGCAGGGATTGGTTTCCTACGAGCAGTACTTC.

This chain uses TRBV29-1 with TRBJ1-2, with D perhaps matching TRBD1 (6 bases). V gave up 7 bases and J gave up 8 bases, with 20 bases separating them. Germline CDR1 reads SQVTM; CDR2 reads ANQGSEA. The length of the CDR3 is 13 residues. Here the CDR3 reads CSASGGGHLGYTF. CDR3 in DNA: TGCAGCGCTTCTGGGGGCGGGCATTTAGGCTACACCTTC.

The V gene is TRBV15, the J gene TRBJ2-5; D might be TRBD2 (5 bases). This CDR3 spans 15 amino acids. CDR1 is LNHNV and CDR2 is YYDKDF in the germline V gene (reference sequence). V lost 1 base, J lost 5 bases, and 14 bases lay in between. The CDR3 nucleotides read TGTGCCACCAGCAGAGCTCCGGGGAGAGCGGAGACCCAGTACTTC. It specifies CATSRAPGRAETQYF.

The genes are TRBV5-4 and TRBJ2-2; perhaps D is TRBD1 or TRBD2 (6 bases each). The V gene lost 9 bases and the J gene lost 0 bases, with 18 bases spanning the gap. CDR3 length: 16 residues. Germline loops: CDR1 SGHNT, CDR2 YYREEE (reference sequence). Here the CDR3 reads CAIQMGGSTNTGELFF. The DNA of the CDR3 is TGTGCCATCCAAATGGGGGGCAGTACGAACACCGGGGAGCTGTTTTTT.

V is TRBV10-3 and J is TRBJ2-3, with a tentative D call TRBD1 (7 bases). The CDR3 is 16 residues long. Trimming pared 3 bases from V and 4 bases from J, leaving 17 bases between. Germline lookup yields CDR1 ENHRY and CDR2 SYGVKD. The CDR3 here is CAISDATGRFADTQYF. The CDR3 DNA is TGTGCCATCAGTGACGCGACAGGGAGGTTCGCAGATACGCAGTATTTT.

Concerning this clone: An end of the junction does not agree with germline; a read error may underlie this. The genes are TRBV7-9 and TRBJ2-3; 9 positions match TRBD2. CDR3 size: 13 residues. CDR1 SEHNR and CDR2 FQNEAQ come from the germline V gene (reference sequence). The DNA of the CDR3 is TGTGCCACCAGCGGGGGGCGCACAGATACGCAGTATTTT. Amino acid sequence: CATSGGRTDTQYF.

The chain couples TRBV18 to TRBJ2-7, with unresolved D. This CDR3 contains 11 residues. The ends were cut back, 2 bases at V and 4 bases at J, with 3 bases in the middle. The V gene's germline CDR1 is KGHSH and CDR2 LQKENI. The CDR3 sequence is CASSPGYEQYF. The CDR3 bases are TGTGCCAGCTCACCAGGATACGAGCAGTACTTC. Together with reference TRBV18 and TRBJ2-7, the CDR3 gives the full variable domain: NAGVMQNPRHLVRRRGQEARLRCSPMKGHSHVYWYRQLPEEGLKFMVYLQKENIIDESGMPKERFSAEFPKEGPSILRIQQVVRGDSAAYFCASSPGYEQYFGPGTRLTVT.

In its sample, this clone was seen a few times. CDR3 DNA: TGCGCCAGCAGCCAAGATCACTCGGGCTATGGCTACACCTTC. This gives the protein CASSQDHSGYGYTF. The J gene is TRBJ1-2, the V gene TRBV4-3, with D unclear. CDR3 length equals 14 residues. Looked up from germline, CDR1 is LGHNA and CDR2 is YSLEER. V was shortened by 0 bases and J by 4 bases, with 9 bases between the two germline ends.

The chain employs TRBV7-2 and TRBJ2-3, with D perhaps matching TRBD1 or TRBD2 (5 bases each). This CDR3 has 14 residues. Germline V gene data show CDR1 as SGHTA and CDR2 as FQGNSA. Trimming removed 10 bases from V and 1 base from J, with 15 bases in between. DNA for the CDR3: TGTGCCACCACATCTGGGGGAGGCACAGATACGCAGTATTTT. Its protein is CATTSGGGTDTQYF.

The rearrangement uses TRBV28 and TRBJ2-3; 8 bases are a match to TRBD1. CDR3 size: 13 residues. Germline CDR1 is MDHEN and CDR2 is SYDVKM. The ends lost 8 bases at V and 13 bases at J; junction bases unmatched: 14. CDR3 DNA: TGTGCCAGCGGACCGGGACAGGAATCTCGGGAGTATTTT. This codes for CASGPGQESREYF.